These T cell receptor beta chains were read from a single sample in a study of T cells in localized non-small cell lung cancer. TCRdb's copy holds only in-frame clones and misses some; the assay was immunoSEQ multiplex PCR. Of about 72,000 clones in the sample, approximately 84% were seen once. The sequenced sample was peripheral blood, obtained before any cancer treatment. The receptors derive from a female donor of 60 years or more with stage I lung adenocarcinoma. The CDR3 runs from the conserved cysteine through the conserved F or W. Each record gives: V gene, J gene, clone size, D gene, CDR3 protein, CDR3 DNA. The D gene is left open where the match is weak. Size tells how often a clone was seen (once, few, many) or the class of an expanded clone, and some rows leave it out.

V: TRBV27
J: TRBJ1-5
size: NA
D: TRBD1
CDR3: CASSLGQGEQPQHF
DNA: TGTGCCAGCAGTTTGGGACAGGGAGAACAGCCCCAGCATTTT

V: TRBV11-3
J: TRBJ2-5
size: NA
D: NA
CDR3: CASSWAGVRETQYF
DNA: TGTGCCAGCAGCTGGGCCGGGGTTCGAGAGACCCAGTACTTC

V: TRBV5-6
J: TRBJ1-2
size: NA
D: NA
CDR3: CASSPGTGIGYTF
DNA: TGTGCCAGCAGCCCGGGTACGGGAATCGGCTACACCTTC

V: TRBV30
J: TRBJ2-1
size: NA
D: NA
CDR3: CAWSSDRTEFF
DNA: TGTGCCTGGAGTTCTGACAGGACGGAGTTCTTC

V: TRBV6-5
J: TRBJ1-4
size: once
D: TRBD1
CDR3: CASRGTGGNEKLFF
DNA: TGTGCCAGCAGGGGGACAGGGGGAAATGAAAAACTGTTTTTT

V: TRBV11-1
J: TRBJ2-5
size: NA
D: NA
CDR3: CASSLGGGQETQYF
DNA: TGTGCCAGCAGCTTAGGGGGCGGACAAGAGACCCAGTACTTC

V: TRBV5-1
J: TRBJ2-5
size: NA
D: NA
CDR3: CASSLDLGETQYF
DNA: TGCGCCAGCAGCTTGGATTTAGGAGAGACCCAGTACTTC

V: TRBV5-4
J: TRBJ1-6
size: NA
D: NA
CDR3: CASSLVGGARGQPLHF
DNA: TGTGCCAGCAGCTTGGTCGGTGGAGCTCGGGGGCAACCCCTCCACTTT

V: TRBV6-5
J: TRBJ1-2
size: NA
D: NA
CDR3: CASSYSGVGNYGYTF
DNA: TGTGCCAGCAGTTACTCGGGTGTGGGGAACTATGGCTACACCTTC

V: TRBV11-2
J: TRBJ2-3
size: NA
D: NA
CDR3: CASSLITASADTQYF
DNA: TGTGCCAGCAGCTTAATCACGGCTAGCGCAGATACGCAGTATTTT

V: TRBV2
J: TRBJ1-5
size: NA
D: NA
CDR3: CASSARQARNQPQHF
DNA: TGTGCCAGCAGTGCTAGACAGGCCCGCAATCAGCCCCAGCATTTT

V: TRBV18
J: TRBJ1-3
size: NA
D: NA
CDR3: CASSPAGVSGNTIYF
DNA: TGTGCCAGCTCACCAGCTGGCGTCTCTGGAAACACCATATATTTT

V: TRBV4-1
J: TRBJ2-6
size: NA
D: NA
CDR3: CASSPVVGPSPGANVLTF
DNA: TGCGCCAGCAGCCCAGTCGTCGGGCCCAGCCCTGGGGCCAACGTCCTGACTTTC